This T cell receptor beta chain was observed in a study of beta chain features in type 1 diabetes. Expressed TCRB transcripts were sequenced because the isolated RNA had all been reverse transcribed beforehand. Clones were read by immunoSEQ multiplex PCR, and TCRdb kept only the in-frame ones, dropping some. The sample has some 220,000 clones, about 11% seen once. Study-level findings and limits: Among all four CD4+ subsets, Type 1 diabetes patients had TCRB CDR3s that were moderately but significantly shorter. The VDJ junctions of type 1 diabetes patients carried fewer insertions and more deletions. Relative to healthy donors, patients appeared to have naive, central memory and Treg TCRB repertoires that were more similar.

Germline CDR1 LNHNV, CDR2 YYDKDF (reference sequence). Trimming shortened V by 3 bases and J by 0 bases, and 6 bases separated the two germline ends. The CDR3 runs to 15 residues. This clone has a count of ten or more. Antigen unknown. The chain joins TRBV15 to TRBJ2-6; no definite D call. Sequencing used central memory CD4+ T cells from blood. The clonotype was recovered from a man aged 18 to 30 in good health. The CDR3 coding sequence is TGTGCCACCAGCAGGCACAGCTCTGGGGCCAACGTCCTGACTTTC. This sequence encodes CATSRHSSGANVLTF.